Below are 20 T cell receptor beta chains sequenced from a single sample in a study of response to subunit inactivated influenza vaccine. TCRdb redid the calling of the RT-PCR reads with MiXCR, one entry per CDR3 protein. Seen here are hundreds of thousands of distinct CDR3 sequences, 14% observed once, and the top ten hold 6% to 9.5%. The input for sequencing was PBMCs from blood, taken roughly 2 weeks before vaccination. The receptors were sampled from a man aged 50 to 59 who received an inactivated influenza vaccine.

This clonotype occurred a few times. The chain joins TRBV20-1 to TRBJ1-1; 10 positions match TRBD1. The V and J ends lost 6 bases and 4 bases, in that order; junction bases with no gene match: 11. CDR3 length: 15 residues. Germline CDR1 and CDR2: DFQATT and SNEGSKA (reference sequence). The CDR3 protein is CSAKGGQGKITEAFF. The CDR3, as DNA: TGCAGTGCCAAGGGGGGACAGGGGAAGATCACTGAAGCTTTCTTT.

This clonotype was picked up a small number of times. This sequence joins TRBV7-8 and TRBJ1-2; tentative D call: TRBD1 (5 bases). Per the germline V gene, CDR1 is SGHVS and CDR2 is FQNEAQ. The CDR3 covers 14 residues. The V gene lost 5 bases and the J gene lost 7 bases, with 17 bases spanning the gap. DNA of the CDR3: TGTGCCAGCAGCCGATTTCGGGACGGCGGTGGCTACACCTTC. Translated: CASSRFRDGGGYTF. Based on the CDR3 plus reference TRBV7-8 and TRBJ1-2, the full variable domain is GAGVSQSPRYKVAKRGQDVALRCDPISGHVSLFWYQQALGQGPEFLTYFQNEAQLDKSGLPSDRFFAERPEGSVSTLKIQRTQQEDSAVYLCASSRFRDGGGYTFGSGTRLTVV.

V usage is TRBV11-2 and J usage is TRBJ2-3; tentatively, D is TRBD1 (6 bases). Germline CDR1 and CDR2: SGHAT and FQNNGV. The V gene lost 2 bases and the J gene lost 5 bases, with 11 bases spanning the gap. There are 14 residues in the CDR3. CDR3 sequence (DNA): TGTGCCAGCAGCTTAAGCAGGGGTCAAGATACGCAGTATTTT. Amino acids: CASSLSRGQDTQYF.

The chain employs TRBV4-3 and TRBJ2-1, with TRBD1 as a possible D gene (6 bases). The V and J ends lost 1 base and 4 bases respectively, with 11 bases between them. The V gene's germline CDR1 is LGHNA and CDR2 YSLEER. CDR3 size: 15 residues. The CDR3 DNA reads as TGCGCCAGCAGCCAAGGGGCTAGGGGGTACAATGAGCAGTTCTTC. This codes for CASSQGARGYNEQFF.

The genes are TRBV29-1 and TRBJ2-7; 8 nucleotides match TRBD1. Unmatched junction bases numbered 10, after V lost 4 bases and J lost 5 bases. The CDR3 extends over 14 amino acids. Per the germline V gene, CDR1 is SQVTM and CDR2 is ANQGSEA. CDR3 protein: CSVVNRGFMDEQYF. As DNA, the CDR3 is TGCAGCGTTGTAAACAGGGGGTTTATGGACGAGCAGTACTTC.

This clonotype was detected only a few times. This chain links TRBV6-5 with TRBJ1-5; D perhaps matches TRBD1 (5 bases). There are 15 residues in the CDR3. In germline, CDR1 is MNHEY, CDR2 SVGAGI. The V gene lost 0 bases and the J gene lost 2 bases, with 8 bases spanning the gap. The CDR3: CASSYSGGGNQPQHF. DNA for the CDR3: TGTGCCAGCAGTTACTCGGGAGGGGGCAATCAGCCCCAGCATTTT.

This clonotype has just a few counts. This rearrangement joins TRBV6-5 to TRBJ1-1; D is perhaps TRBD1 (6 bases). CDR1 and CDR2 (germline): MNHEY, SVGAGI. This CDR3 is 16 amino acids long. V gave up 1 base and J gave up 7 bases, with 19 bases separating them. CDR3 residues: CASSYLSPGVEVEAFF. The CDR3 DNA reads as TGTGCCAGCAGTTACTTATCTCCAGGGGTTGAAGTTGAAGCTTTCTTT.

The chain recombines TRBV5-5 with TRBJ2-5; D is unclear. This CDR3 is 14 amino acids long. The germline CDR1 and CDR2 sequences are SGHKS and YYEKEE (reference sequence). V was cut by 0 bases and J by 5 bases, with 11 bases left in between. CDR3 in DNA: TGTGCCAGCAGCTTGGGGACGGACCGGGAGACCCAGTACTTC. Amino acid sequence: CASSLGTDRETQYF.

The CDR3 sequence is CASSAGSLSNQPQHF. CDR3 DNA: TGTGCCAGCAGCGCAGGAAGTCTTAGCAATCAGCCCCAGCATTTT. The chain uses TRBV9 and TRBJ1-5; D is unresolved. The CDR3 covers 15 residues. The V gene lost 3 bases and the J gene lost 0 bases, with 10 bases spanning the gap. CDR1 and CDR2 from the germline V gene are SGDLS and YYNGEE.

This clonotype has a handful of counts. This sequence joins TRBV4-3 and TRBJ2-6; tentatively, D is TRBD2 (5 bases). Germline V gene lookup returns CDR1 LGHNA and CDR2 YSLEER. V lost 0 bases, J lost 2 bases, and 8 bases lay in between. This CDR3 has 16 residues. The CDR3 nucleotides read TGCGCCAGCAGCCAAGATAGAGGGACTGGGGCCAACGTCCTGACTTTC. Its translation is CASSQDRGTGANVLTF.

This clonotype qualifies as medium-sized. The CDR3 DNA follows: TGTGCCAGCAGTCCCCGCGCCGTAGAGGGGGCCGGGGAGCTGTTTTTT. It is translated as CASSPRAVEGAGELFF. V is TRBV12-3 or TRBV12-4 and J is TRBJ2-2; D is perhaps TRBD1 (6 bases). The CDR3 is 16 amino acids. V was clipped by 5 bases and J by 6 bases, with 19 bases between them.

The V and J genes are TRBV19 and TRBJ2-6; 7 bases line up with TRBD1. The junction had 0 bases not matched to a gene; V was cut back by 4 bases and J by 0 bases. Germline V gene data show CDR1 as LNHDA and CDR2 as SQIVND (reference sequence). The CDR3 runs 15 residues. The CDR3 sequence is CASSRTGSGANVLTF. CDR3 DNA sequence: TGTGCCAGTAGTAGGACAGGCTCTGGGGCCAACGTCCTGACTTTC.

This clonotype was seen repeatedly, ten times or more. The chain uses TRBV7-2 and TRBJ2-5; D is undetermined. The CDR3 runs 12 residues. Germline V gene sequence: CDR1 SGHTA, CDR2 FQGNSA. Trimming stripped 3 bases from V and 7 bases from J, with 9 bases between. CDR3 in DNA: TGTGCCAGCAGCTTCTACAGTCCGACCCAGTACTTC. This encodes CASSFYSPTQYF.

This clonotype has a count of ten or more. The rearrangement joins TRBV5-1 to TRBJ2-7; 9 nucleotides line up with TRBD1. In germline, CDR1 is SGHRS, CDR2 YFSETQ. This CDR3 contains 15 residues. V shed 2 bases, J shed 5 bases, and the junction held 8 bases outside the gene matches. CDR3 DNA: TGCGCCAGCAGCTTTTTGGACAGGGGAGTTAACGAGCAGTACTTC. This encodes CASSFLDRGVNEQYF. The entire variable domain, with the rest obtained from reference TRBV5-1 and TRBJ2-7, is as follows: KAGVTQTPRYLIKTRGQQVTLSCSPISGHRSVSWYQQTPGQGLQFLFEYFSETQRNKGNFPGRFSGRQFSNSRSEMNVSTLELGDSALYLCASSFLDRGVNEQYFGPGTRLTVT.

This clonotype was seen a few times. The V call is TRBV5-1, the J call TRBJ1-6; TRBD1 aligns across 11 bases. CDR1 is SGHRS and CDR2 is YFSETQ in the germline V gene. V was pared by 8 bases and J by 7 bases, with 11 bases of the junction left unmatched. The CDR3 is 16 amino acids. CDR3 region: CASRDGRTGGNSPLHF. In DNA form, the CDR3 reads TGCGCCAGTAGGGATGGCCGGACAGGGGGCAATTCACCCCTCCACTTT.

This clonotype was detected many times. The V gene is TRBV20-1, the J gene TRBJ2-7, with D perhaps assigned TRBD1 or TRBD2 (5 bases each). The CDR3 has 14 residues. CDR1 is DFQATT and CDR2 is SNEGSKA in the germline V gene (reference sequence). V was trimmed by 3 bases and J by 2 bases, leaving 14 bases between them. CDR3 sequence (DNA): TGCAGTGCTAGTGGGCAGGGAGCCACCTACGAGCAGTACTTC. Protein sequence: CSASGQGATYEQYF.

This sequence joins TRBV9 and TRBJ2-2, with D perhaps TRBD2 (5 bases). CDR3 length: 13 amino acids. Trimming took 2 bases from V and 7 from J, leaving 9 bases between them. From germline, CDR1 is SGDLS and CDR2 YYNGEE. CDR3 coding DNA: TGTGCCAGCAGCGTTGGGAGAGGCGGGGAGCTGTTTTTT. It is translated as CASSVGRGGELFF.

This clonotype has ten or more counts. The rearrangement uses TRBV6-5 and TRBJ2-3, with TRBD2 identical over 10 bases. J lost 5 bases, V lost 0 bases, and 5 bases had no gene match. Germline V gene lookup returns CDR1 MNHEY and CDR2 SVGAGI. This CDR3 region has 16 residues. CDR3 amino acids: CASSYSASGGEDTQYF. For the CDR3, the DNA is TGTGCCAGCAGTTACTCCGCCAGCGGGGGGGAAGATACGCAGTATTTT.

V and J are TRBV27 and TRBJ2-7, with D hard to call. The V and J ends lost 4 bases and 0 bases respectively, with 16 bases between them. The length of the CDR3 is 16 residues. Germline lookup yields CDR1 MNHEY and CDR2 SMNVEV (reference sequence). CDR3 coding DNA: TGTGCCAGCAGTTCCTTATTAGGACGGAACTCCTACGAGCAGTACTTC. Its protein is CASSSLLGRNSYEQYF.

In its sample, this clonotype was seen a few times. The chain employs TRBV20-1 and TRBJ2-1, with 8 bases identical to TRBD1. The CDR3 consists of 15 residues. The germline CDR1 and CDR2 sequences are DFQATT and SNEGSKA (reference sequence). With V trimmed by 4 bases and J by 4 bases, 9 bases remained unmatched. CDR3 sequence (DNA): TGCAGTGCTAAGGACAGGGCGGGGTTATACAATGAGCAGTTCTTC. This encodes CSAKDRAGLYNEQFF.